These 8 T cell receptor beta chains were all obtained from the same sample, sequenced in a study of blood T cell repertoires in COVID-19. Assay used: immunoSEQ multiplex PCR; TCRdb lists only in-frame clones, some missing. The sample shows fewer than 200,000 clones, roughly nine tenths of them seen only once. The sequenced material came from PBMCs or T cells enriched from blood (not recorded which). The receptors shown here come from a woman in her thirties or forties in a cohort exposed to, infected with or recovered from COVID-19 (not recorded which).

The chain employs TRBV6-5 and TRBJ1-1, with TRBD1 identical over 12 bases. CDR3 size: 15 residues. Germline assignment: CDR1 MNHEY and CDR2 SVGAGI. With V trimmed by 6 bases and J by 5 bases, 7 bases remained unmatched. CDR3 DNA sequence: TGTGCCAGCAGGCGGGACAGGGGGCTCAGGACTGAAGCTTTCTTT. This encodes CASRRDRGLRTEAFF.

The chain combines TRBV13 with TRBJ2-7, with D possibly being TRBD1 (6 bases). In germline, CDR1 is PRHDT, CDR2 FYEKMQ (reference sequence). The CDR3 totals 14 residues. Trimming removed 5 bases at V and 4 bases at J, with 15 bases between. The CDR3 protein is CASSPGTSLYEQYF. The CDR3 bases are TGTGCCAGCAGCCCCGGGACAAGCCTATACGAGCAGTACTTC.

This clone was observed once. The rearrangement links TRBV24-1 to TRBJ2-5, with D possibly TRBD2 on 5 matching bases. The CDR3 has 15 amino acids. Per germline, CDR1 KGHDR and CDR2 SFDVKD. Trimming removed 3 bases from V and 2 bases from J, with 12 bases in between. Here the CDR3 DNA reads TGTGCCACCAGTGATGAGGAGGACTTTCAAGAGACCCAGTACTTC. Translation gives CATSDEEDFQETQYF.

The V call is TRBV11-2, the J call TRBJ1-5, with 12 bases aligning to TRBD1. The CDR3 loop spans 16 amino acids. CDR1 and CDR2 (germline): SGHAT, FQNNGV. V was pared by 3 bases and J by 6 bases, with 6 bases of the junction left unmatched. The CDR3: CASSFSGTGGSQPQHF. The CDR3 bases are TGTGCCAGCAGCTTTTCCGGGACAGGGGGCAGTCAGCCCCAGCATTTT.

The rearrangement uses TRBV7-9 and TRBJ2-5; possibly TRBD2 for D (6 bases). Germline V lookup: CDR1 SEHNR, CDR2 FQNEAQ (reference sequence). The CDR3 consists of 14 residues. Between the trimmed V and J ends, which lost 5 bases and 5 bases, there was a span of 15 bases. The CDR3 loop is CASSLGEGRETQYF. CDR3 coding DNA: TGTGCCAGCAGCCTTGGTGAGGGGAGGGAGACCCAGTACTTC.

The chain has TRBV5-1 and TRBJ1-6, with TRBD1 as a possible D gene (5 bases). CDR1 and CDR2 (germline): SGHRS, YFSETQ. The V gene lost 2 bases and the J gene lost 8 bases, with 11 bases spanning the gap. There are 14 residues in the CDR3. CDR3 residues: CASSLQVRDSPLHF. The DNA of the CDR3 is TGCGCCAGCAGCTTACAGGTTCGGGATTCACCCCTCCACTTT.

The CDR3 DNA sequence: TGTGCCAGCAGCCCCAGGGGGACAGTGAACACTGAAGCTTTCTTT. Translated, it gives CASSPRGTVNTEAFF. V gene TRBV7-9 combines with J gene TRBJ1-1; 7 nucleotides align to TRBD1. The CDR3 covers 15 residues. Germline lookup yields CDR1 SEHNR and CDR2 FQNEAQ (reference sequence). Germline trimming cut 5 bases from V and 0 bases from J; bases unmatched to any gene: 6.

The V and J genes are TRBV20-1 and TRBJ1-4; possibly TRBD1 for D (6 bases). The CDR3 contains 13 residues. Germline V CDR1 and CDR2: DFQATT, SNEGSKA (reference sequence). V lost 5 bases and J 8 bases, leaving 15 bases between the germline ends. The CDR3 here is CSAREGGDEKLFF. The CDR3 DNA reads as TGCAGTGCTCGTGAGGGGGGAGACGAAAAACTGTTTTTT.